This T cell receptor (beta chain) derives from a study of T cells after yellow fever vaccination. Findings of the study overall: Most primary-vaccination clones recurred post-booster (roughly 96% CD4, over 70% CD8).

Looked up from germline, CDR1 is LGHDT and CDR2 is YNNKEL (reference sequence). This CDR3 has 14 residues. Deletions cut 4 bases from V and 5 bases from J, with 14 bases between. TCRdb reprocessed the 5' RACE reads with MiXCR, giving one entry per CDR3 protein. The sample contains 450,000 to 600,000 distinct CDR3 sequences, about 17% of which appear only once. This clonotype was counted only a few times. Its antigen is still unknown. The chain is built from TRBV3-1 and TRBJ1-2; the D is unclear. The input for sequencing was PBMCs, taken about 5 days after the first yellow fever vaccination. The TCR sequence derives from a man between 18 and 35 years old who received the YFV17D yellow fever vaccine. The CDR3 DNA reads TGTGCCAGCAGCCGCGAATCGGTGTTGTATGGCTACACCTTC. Its translation: CASSRESVLYGYTF. Full variable domain (remainder filled in from reference TRBV3-1 and TRBJ1-2): DTAVSQTPKYLVTQMGNDKSIKCEQNLGHDTMYWYKQDSKKFLKIMFSYNNKELIINETVPNRFSPKSPDKAHLNLHINSLELGDSAVYFCASSRESVLYGYTFGSGTRLTVV.